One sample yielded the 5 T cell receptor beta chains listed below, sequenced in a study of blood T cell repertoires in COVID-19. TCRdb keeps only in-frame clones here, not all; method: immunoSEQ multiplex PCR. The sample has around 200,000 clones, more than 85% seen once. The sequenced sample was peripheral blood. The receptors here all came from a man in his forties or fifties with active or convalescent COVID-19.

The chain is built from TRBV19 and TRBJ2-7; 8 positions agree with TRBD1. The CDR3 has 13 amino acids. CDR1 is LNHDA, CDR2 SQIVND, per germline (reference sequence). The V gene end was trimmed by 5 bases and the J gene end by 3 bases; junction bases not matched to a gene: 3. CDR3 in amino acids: CASSPQGDYEQYF. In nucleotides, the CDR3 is TGTGCCAGTAGTCCACAGGGGGACTACGAGCAGTACTTC. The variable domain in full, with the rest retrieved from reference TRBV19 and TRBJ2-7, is DGGITQSPKYLFRKEGQNVTLSCEQNLNHDAMYWYRQDPGQGLRLIYYSQIVNDFQKGDIAEGYSVSREKKESFPLTVTSAQKNPTAFYLCASSPQGDYEQYFGPGTRLTVT.

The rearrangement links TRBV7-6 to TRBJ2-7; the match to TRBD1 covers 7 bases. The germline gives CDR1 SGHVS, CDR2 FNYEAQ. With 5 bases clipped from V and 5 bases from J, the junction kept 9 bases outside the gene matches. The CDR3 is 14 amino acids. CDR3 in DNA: TGTGCCAGCAGCCCTTCAGGACAGGTCCACGAGCAGTACTTC. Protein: CASSPSGQVHEQYF.

This chain's CDR3 is CASSPPSPGLATGELFF. CDR3 nucleotides: TGTGCCAGCAGTCCTCCATCTCCGGGACTAGCAACCGGGGAGCTGTTTTTT. This chain connects TRBV28 to TRBJ2-2; the match to TRBD2 covers 9 bases. The CDR3 sequence is 17 residues long. Germline V gene sequence: CDR1 MDHEN, CDR2 SYDVKM. V shed 5 bases, J shed 5 bases, and the junction held 12 bases outside the gene matches.

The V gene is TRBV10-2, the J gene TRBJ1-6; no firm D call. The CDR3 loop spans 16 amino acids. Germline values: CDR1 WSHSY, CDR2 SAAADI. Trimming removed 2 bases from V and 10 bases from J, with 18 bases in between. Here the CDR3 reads CASSETDLLDSSPLHF. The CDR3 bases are TGCGCCAGCAGTGAGACAGACCTCCTGGATTCATCACCCCTCCACTTT.

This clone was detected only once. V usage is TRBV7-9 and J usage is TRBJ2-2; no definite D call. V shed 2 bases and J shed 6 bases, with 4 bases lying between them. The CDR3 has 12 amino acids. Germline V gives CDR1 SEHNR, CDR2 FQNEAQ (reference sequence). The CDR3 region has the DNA TGTGCCAGCAGCTTATCATCCGGGGAGCTGTTTTTT. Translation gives CASSLSSGELFF.